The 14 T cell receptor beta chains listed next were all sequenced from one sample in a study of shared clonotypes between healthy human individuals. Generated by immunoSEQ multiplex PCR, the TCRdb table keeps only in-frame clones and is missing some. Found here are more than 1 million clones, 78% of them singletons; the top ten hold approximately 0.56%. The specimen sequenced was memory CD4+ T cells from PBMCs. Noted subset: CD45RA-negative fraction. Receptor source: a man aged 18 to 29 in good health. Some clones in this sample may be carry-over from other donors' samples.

The CDR3 region has the DNA TGCAGTGCTAGATACGGTGGTGGCTACACCTTC. The encoded protein is CSARYGGGYTF. The chain is built from TRBV20-1 and TRBJ1-2; no clear D. V was cut by 2 bases and J by 7 bases, with 8 bases left in between. In germline, CDR1 is DFQATT, CDR2 SNEGSKA (reference sequence). The CDR3 contains 11 residues.

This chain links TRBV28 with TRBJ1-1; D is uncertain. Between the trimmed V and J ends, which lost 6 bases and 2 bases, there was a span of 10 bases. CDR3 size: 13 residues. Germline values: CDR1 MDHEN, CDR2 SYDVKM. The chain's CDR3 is CASSSRLNTEAFF. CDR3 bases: TGTGCCAGCAGCTCCCGTCTAAACACTGAAGCTTTCTTT.

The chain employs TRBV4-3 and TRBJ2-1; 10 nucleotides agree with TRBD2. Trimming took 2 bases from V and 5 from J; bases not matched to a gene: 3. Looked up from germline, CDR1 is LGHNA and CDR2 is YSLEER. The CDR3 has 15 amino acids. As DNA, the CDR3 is TGCGCCAGCAGCCAACAACTAGCGGGAAACAATGAGCAGTTCTTC. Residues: CASSQQLAGNNEQFF.

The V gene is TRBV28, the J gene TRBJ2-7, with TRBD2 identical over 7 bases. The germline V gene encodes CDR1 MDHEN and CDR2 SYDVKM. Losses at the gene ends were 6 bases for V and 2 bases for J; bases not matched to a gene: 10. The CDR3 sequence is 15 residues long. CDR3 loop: CASRPSGGGTYEQYF. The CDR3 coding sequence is TGTGCCAGCAGACCTAGCGGTGGAGGGACCTACGAGCAGTACTTC. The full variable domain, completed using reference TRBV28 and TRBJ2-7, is DVKVTQSSRYLVKRTGEKVFLECVQDMDHENMFWYRQDPGLGLRLIYFSYDVKMKEKGDIPEGYSVSREKKERFSLILESASTNQTSMYLCASRPSGGGTYEQYFGPGTRLTVT.

The CDR3 sequence: CASSQELAGTIYEQYF. For the CDR3, the DNA is TGCGCCAGCAGCCAAGAATTAGCGGGGACGATTTACGAGCAGTACTTC. The chain links TRBV4-3 to TRBJ2-7; 8 positions match TRBD2. V lost 0 bases and J lost 4; bases outside the gene matches: 8. Germline V gene sequence: CDR1 LGHNA, CDR2 YSLEER. CDR3 length: 16 residues.

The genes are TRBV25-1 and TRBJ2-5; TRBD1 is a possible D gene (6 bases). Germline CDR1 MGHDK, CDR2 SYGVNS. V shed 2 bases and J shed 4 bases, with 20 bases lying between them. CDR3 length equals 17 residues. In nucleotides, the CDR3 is TGTGCCAGCAGTGAAGGGGGCTTGGGGGCCGGCGGAGAGACCCAGTACTTC. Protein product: CASSEGGLGAGGETQYF.

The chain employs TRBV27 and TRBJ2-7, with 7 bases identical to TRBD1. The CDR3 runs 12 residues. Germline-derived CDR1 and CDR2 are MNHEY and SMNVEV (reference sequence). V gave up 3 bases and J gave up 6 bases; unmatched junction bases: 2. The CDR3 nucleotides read TGTGCCAGCAGTTTCCACAGGGGCGAGCAGTACTTC. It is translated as CASSFHRGEQYF.

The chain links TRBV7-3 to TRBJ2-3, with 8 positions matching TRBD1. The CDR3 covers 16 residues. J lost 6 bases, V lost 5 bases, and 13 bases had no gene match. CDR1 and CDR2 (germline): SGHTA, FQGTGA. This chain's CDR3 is CASSKGTGRNGDTQYF. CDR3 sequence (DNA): TGTGCCAGCAGCAAAGGGACAGGACGCAACGGGGATACGCAGTATTTT.

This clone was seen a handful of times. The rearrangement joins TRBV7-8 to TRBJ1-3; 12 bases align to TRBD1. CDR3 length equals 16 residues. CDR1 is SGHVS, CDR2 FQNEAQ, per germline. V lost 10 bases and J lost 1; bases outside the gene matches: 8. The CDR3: CATKLGQGASGNTIYF. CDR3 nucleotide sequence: TGTGCCACCAAGCTGGGACAGGGGGCTTCTGGAAACACCATATATTTT. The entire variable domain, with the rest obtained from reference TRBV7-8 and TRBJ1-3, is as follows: GAGVSQSPRYKVAKRGQDVALRCDPISGHVSLFWYQQALGQGPEFLTYFQNEAQLDKSGLPSDRFFAERPEGSVSTLKIQRTQQEDSAVYLCATKLGQGASGNTIYFGEGSWLTVV.

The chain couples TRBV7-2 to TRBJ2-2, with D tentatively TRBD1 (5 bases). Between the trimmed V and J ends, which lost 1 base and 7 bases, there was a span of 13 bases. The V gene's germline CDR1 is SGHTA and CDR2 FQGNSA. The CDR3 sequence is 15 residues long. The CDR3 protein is CASSLGGGWGGELFF. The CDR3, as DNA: TGTGCCAGCAGCTTAGGGGGCGGCTGGGGCGGGGAGCTGTTTTTT.

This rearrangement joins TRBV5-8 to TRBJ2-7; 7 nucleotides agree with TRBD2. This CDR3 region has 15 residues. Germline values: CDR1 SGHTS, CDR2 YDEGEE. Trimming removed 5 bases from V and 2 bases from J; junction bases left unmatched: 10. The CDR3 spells CASSSLAEGPYEQYF. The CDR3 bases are TGTGCCAGCAGTTCCCTAGCGGAGGGCCCCTACGAGCAGTACTTC.

The CDR3 spells CASSRGLTGTEAFF. The CDR3, as DNA: TGTGCCAGCAGCCGTGGACTAACGGGCACTGAAGCTTTCTTT. This chain connects TRBV14 to TRBJ1-1; no definite D call. Trimming shortened V by 4 bases and J by 4 bases, and 13 bases separated the two germline ends. The CDR3 covers 14 residues. The germline CDR1 and CDR2 sequences are SGHDN and FVKESK. The complete variable domain, with remaining parts taken from reference TRBV14 and TRBJ1-1, reads EAGVTQFPSHSVIEKGQTVTLRCDPISGHDNLYWYRRVMGKEIKFLLHFVKESKQDESGMPNNRFLAERTGGTYSTLKVQPAELEDSGVYFCASSRGLTGTEAFFGQGTRLTVV.

The CDR3 sequence: CASSPAGHSYNEQFF. The DNA for the CDR3 is TGTGCCAGCAGTCCCGCGGGTCACTCCTACAATGAGCAGTTCTTC. The chain uses TRBV9 and TRBJ2-1; TRBD2 is a possible D gene (5 bases). With 5 bases removed from V and 0 bases from J, the gap between germline ends came to 12 bases. The germline CDR1 and CDR2 sequences are SGDLS and YYNGEE. The CDR3 is made up of 15 amino acids.

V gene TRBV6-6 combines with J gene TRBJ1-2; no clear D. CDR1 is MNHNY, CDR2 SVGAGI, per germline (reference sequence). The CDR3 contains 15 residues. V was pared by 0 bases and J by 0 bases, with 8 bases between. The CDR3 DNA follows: TGTGCCAGCAGTTACTCAGGTGTGGCTAACTATGGCTACACCTTC. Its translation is CASSYSGVANYGYTF.